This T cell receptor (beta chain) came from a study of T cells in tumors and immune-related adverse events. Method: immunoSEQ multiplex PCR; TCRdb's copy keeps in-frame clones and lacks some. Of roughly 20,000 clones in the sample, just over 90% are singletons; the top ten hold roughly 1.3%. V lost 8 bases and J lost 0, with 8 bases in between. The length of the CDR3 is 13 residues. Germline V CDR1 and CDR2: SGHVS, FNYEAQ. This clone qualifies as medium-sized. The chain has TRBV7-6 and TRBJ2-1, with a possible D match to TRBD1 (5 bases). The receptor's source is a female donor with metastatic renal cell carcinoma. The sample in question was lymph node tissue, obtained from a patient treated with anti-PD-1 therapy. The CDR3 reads CASGASSYNEQFF. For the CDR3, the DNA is TGTGCCAGCGGGGCGAGCTCCTACAATGAGCAGTTCTTC.